This T cell receptor beta chain was recorded in a study of response to subunit inactivated influenza vaccine. Findings and limits, study-wide: The authors offered the suggestion that each seasonal influenza vaccination recruits few new T cells.

TCRdb reanalysed the RT-PCR reads using MiXCR and keeps one entry per CDR3 protein. The sample contains about 500,000 distinct CDR3 sequences, around 13% of which appear only once. This clonotype was counted only a few times. Its antigen is not identified. From germline, CDR1 is SGHTA and CDR2 FQGNSA. The CDR3 consists of 17 residues. V lost 6 bases and J 0 bases, leaving 17 bases between the germline ends. The receptor comes from a man over 45 who received an inactivated influenza vaccine. The sequencing here drew on PBMCs from blood, taken roughly 47 days after vaccination. J is TRBJ2-2 and V is TRBV7-2; either TRBD1 or TRBD2 may supply D (5 bases each). The CDR3 loop is CASSPTYRGANTGELFF. CDR3 in DNA: TGTGCCAGCAGTCCGACCTATCGAGGGGCGAACACCGGGGAGCTGTTTTTT. Drawing the rest from reference TRBV7-2 and TRBJ2-2, the complete variable domain is GAGVSQSPSNKVTEKGKDVELRCDPISGHTALYWYRQSLGQGLEFLIYFQGNSAPDKSGLPSDRFSAERTGGSVSTLTIQRTQQEDSAVYLCASSPTYRGANTGELFFGEGSRLTVL.